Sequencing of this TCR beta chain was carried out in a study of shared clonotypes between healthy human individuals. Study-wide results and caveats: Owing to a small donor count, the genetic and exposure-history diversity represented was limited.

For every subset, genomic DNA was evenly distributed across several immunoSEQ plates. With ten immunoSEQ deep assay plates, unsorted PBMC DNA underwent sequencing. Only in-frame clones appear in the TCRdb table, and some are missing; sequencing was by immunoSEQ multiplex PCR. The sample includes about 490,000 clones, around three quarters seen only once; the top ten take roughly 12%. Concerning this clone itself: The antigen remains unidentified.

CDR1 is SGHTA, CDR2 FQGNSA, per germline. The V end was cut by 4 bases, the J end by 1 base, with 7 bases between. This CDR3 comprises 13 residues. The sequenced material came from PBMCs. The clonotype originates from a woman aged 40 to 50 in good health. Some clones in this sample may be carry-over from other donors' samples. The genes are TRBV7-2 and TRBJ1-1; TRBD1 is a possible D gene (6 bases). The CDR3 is CASSSDRNTEAFF. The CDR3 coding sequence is TGTGCCAGCAGCTCGGACAGGAACACTGAAGCTTTCTTT.